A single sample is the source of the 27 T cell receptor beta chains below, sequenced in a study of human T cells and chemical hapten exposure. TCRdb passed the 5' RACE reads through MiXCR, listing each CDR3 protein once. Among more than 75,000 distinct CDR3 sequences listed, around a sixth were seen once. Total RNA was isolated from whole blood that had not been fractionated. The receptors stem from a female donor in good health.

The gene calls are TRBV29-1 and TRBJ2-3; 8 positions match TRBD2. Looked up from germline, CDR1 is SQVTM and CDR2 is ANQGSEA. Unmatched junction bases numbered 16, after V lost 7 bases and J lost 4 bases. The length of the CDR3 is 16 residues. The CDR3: CSAEPLGTRAPDTQYF. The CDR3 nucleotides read TGCAGCGCCGAACCCCTCGGGACTAGAGCCCCAGATACGCAGTATTTT.

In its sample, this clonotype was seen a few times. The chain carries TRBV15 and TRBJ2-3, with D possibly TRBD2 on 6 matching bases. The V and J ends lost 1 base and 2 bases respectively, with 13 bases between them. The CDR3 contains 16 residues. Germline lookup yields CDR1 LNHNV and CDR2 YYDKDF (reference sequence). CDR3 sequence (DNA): TGTGCCACCAGCAGAGGGGCTAGCGAGGACACAGATACGCAGTATTTT. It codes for CATSRGASEDTDTQYF. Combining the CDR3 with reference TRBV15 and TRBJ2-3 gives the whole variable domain DAMVIQNPRYQVTQFGKPVTLSCSQTLNHNVMYWYQQKSSQAPKLLFHYYDKDFNNEADTPDNFQSRRPNTSFCFLDIRSPGLGDTAMYLCATSRGASEDTDTQYFGPGTRLTVL.

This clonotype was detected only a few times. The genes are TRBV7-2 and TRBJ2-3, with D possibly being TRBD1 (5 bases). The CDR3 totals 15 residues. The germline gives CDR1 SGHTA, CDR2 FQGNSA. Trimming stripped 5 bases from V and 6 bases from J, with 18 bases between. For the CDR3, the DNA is TGTGCCAGCAGCCCCTTAGCAGGGTATAGCGATACGCAGTATTTT. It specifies CASSPLAGYSDTQYF.

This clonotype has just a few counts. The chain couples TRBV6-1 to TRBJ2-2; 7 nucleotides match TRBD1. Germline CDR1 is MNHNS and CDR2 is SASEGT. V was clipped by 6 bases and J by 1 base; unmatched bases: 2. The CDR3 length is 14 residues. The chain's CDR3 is CASRGQVNTGELFF. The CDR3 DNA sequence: TGTGCCAGCAGAGGACAGGTGAACACCGGGGAGCTGTTTTTT.

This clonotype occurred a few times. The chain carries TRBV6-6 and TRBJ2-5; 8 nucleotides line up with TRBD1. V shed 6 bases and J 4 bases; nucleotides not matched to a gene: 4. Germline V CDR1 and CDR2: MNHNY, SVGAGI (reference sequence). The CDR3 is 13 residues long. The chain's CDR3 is CASRRTGIETQYF. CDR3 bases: TGTGCCAGCAGACGGACAGGGATAGAGACCCAGTACTTC.

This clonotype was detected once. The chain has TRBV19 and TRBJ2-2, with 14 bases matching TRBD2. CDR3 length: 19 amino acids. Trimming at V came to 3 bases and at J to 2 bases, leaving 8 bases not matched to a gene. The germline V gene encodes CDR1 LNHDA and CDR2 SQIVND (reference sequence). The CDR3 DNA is TGTGCCAGTAGTATTTCATCGACTAGCGGGAGGGTTAACACCGGGGAGCTGTTTTTT. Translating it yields CASSISSTSGRVNTGELFF.

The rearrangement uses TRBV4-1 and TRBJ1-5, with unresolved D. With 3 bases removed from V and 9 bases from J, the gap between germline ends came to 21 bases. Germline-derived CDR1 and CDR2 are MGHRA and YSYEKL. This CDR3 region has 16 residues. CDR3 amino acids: CASSHPWWQPGAPQHF. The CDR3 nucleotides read TGCGCCAGCAGCCACCCCTGGTGGCAGCCCGGTGCGCCCCAGCATTTT.

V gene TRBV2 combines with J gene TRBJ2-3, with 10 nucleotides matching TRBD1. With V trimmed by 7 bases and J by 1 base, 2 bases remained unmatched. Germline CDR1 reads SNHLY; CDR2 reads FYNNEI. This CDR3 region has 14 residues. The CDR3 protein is CASKGTGGTDTQYF. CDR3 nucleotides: TGTGCCAGCAAAGGGACAGGGGGCACAGATACGCAGTATTTT. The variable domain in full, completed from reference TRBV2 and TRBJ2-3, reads EPEVTQTPSHQVTQMGQEVILRCVPISNHLYFYWYRQILGQKVEFLVSFYNNEISEKSEIFDDQFSVERPDGSNFTLKIRSTKLEDSAMYFCASKGTGGTDTQYFGPGTRLTVL.

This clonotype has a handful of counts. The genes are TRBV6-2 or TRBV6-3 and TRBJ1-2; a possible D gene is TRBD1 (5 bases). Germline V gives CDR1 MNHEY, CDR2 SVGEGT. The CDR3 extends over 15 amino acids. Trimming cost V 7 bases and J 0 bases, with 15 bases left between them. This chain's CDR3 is CASTIAGPTNYGYTF. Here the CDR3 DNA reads TGTGCCAGCACTATCGCAGGGCCAACTAACTATGGCTACACCTTC.

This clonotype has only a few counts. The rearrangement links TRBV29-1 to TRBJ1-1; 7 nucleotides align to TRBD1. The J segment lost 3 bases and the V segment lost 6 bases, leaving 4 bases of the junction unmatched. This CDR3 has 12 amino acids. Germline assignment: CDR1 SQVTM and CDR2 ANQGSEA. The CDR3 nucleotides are TGCAGCGTAAACAGGGGATACACTGAAGCTTTCTTT. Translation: CSVNRGYTEAFF.

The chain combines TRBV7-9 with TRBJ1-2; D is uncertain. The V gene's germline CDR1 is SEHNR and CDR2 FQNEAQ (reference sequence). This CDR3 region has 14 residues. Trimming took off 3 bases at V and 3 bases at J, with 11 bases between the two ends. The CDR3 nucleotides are TGTGCCAGCAGCTTGGCCGGGGTGGACTATGGCTACACCTTC. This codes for CASSLAGVDYGYTF.

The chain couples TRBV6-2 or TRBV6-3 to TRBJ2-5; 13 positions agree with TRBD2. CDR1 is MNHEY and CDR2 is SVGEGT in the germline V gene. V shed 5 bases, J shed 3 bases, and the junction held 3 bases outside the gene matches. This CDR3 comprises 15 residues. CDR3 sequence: CASSRTSGGEETQYF. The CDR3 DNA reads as TGTGCCAGCAGTCGGACTAGCGGGGGAGAAGAGACCCAGTACTTC.

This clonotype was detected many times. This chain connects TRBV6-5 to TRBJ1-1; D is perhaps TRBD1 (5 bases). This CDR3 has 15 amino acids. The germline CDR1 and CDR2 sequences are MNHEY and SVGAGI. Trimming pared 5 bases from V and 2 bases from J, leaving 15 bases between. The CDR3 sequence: CASSRDGGFNTEAFF. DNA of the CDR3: TGTGCCAGCAGTCGGGACGGGGGGTTTAACACTGAAGCTTTCTTT.

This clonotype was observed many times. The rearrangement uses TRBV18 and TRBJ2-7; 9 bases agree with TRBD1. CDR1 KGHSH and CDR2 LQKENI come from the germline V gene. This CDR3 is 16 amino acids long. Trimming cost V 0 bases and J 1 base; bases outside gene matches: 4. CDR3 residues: CASSPPSGQGSYEQYF. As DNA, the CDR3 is TGTGCCAGCTCACCACCATCGGGACAGGGTTCCTACGAGCAGTACTTC.

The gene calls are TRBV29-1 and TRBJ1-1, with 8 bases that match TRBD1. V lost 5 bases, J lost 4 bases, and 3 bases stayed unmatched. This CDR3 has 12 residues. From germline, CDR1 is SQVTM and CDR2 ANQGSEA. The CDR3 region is CSVFTGGTEAFF. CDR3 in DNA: TGCAGCGTTTTTACAGGGGGCACTGAAGCTTTCTTT.

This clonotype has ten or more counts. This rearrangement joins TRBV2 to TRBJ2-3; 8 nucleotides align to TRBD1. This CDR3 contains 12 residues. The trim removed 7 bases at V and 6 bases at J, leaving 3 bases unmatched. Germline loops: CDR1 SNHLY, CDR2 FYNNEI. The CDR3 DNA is TGTGCCAGCACTGACAGGGGTGATACGCAGTATTTT. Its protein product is CASTDRGDTQYF.

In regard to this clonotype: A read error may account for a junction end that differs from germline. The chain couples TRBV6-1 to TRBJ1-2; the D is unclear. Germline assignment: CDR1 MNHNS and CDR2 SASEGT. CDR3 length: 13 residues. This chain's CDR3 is CAGSRRRNYGYTF. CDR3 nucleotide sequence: TGTGCCGGCAGTCGCAGAAGGAACTATGGCTATACCTTC.

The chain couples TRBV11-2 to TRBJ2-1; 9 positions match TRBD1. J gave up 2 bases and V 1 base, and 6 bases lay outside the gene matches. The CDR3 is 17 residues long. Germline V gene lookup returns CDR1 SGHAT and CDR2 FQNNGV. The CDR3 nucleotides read TGTGCCAGCAGCTTAGTCCCCACAGGGGGCCCCTACAATGAGCAGTTCTTC. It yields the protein CASSLVPTGGPYNEQFF.

The CDR3 nucleotides read TGTGCCAGCAGTTCTAGTGGGGAGGGGTCAGAAGCTTTCTTT. It specifies CASSSSGEGSEAFF. This rearrangement joins TRBV7-8 to TRBJ1-1; perhaps TRBD1 as D (5 bases). Germline V CDR1 and CDR2: SGHVS, FQNEAQ. V was shortened by 6 bases and J by 8 bases, with 19 bases between the two germline ends. The CDR3 is 14 amino acids.

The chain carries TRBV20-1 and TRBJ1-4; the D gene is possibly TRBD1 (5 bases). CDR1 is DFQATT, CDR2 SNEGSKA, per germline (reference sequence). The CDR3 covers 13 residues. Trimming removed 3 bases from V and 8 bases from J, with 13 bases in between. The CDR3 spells CSARGPGGEKLFF. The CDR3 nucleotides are TGCAGTGCTAGGGGACCGGGAGGAGAAAAACTGTTTTTT.

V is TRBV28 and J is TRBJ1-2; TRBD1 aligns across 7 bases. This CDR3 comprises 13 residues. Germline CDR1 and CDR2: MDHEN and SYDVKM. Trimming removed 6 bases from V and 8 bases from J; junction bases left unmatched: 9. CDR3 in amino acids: CASRLGGANGYTF. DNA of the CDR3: TGTGCCAGCAGGTTAGGGGGCGCAAACGGCTACACCTTC.

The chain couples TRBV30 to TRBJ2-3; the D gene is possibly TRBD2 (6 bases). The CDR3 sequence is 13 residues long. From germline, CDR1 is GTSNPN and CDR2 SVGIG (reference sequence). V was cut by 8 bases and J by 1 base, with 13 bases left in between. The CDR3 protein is CASGLPGTDTQYF. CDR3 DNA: TGTGCCAGCGGACTACCCGGCACAGATACGCAGTATTTT.

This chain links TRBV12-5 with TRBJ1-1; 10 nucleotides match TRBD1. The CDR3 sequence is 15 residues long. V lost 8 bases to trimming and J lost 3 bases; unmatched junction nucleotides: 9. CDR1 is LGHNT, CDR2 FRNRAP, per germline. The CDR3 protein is CASFGGGQGDTEAFF. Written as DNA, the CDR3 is TGTGCTAGTTTCGGTGGAGGACAGGGGGACACTGAAGCTTTCTTT.

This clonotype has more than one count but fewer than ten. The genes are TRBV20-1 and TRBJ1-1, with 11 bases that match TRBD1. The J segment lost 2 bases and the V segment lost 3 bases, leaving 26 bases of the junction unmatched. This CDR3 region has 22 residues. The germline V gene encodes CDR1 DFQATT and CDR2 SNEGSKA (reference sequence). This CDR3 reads CSARALDRGRSGSRTQNTEAFF. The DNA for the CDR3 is TGCAGTGCTAGGGCCCTGGACAGGGGGCGGTCGGGGAGTAGAACACAAAACACTGAAGCTTTCTTT.

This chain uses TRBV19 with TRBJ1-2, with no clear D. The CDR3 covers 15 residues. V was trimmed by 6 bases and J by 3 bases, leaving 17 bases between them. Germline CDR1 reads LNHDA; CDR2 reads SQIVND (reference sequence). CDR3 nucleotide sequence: TGTGCCAGTAGCCGCGTTTTGGCAGCGGACTATGGCTACACCTTC. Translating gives CASSRVLAADYGYTF.

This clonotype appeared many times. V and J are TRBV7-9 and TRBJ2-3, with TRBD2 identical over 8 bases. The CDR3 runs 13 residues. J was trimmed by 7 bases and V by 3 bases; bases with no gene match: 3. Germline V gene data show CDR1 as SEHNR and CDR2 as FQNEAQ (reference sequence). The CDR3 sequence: CASSFRLAYTQYF. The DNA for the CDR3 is TGTGCCAGCAGCTTTCGACTAGCGTATACGCAGTATTTT.

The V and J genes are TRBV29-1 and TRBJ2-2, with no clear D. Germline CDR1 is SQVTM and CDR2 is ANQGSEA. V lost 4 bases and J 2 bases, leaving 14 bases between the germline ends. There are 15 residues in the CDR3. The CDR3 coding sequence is TGCAGCGTTGTTGTAGGCCCCTCTAACACCGGGGAGCTGTTTTTT. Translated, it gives CSVVVGPSNTGELFF.